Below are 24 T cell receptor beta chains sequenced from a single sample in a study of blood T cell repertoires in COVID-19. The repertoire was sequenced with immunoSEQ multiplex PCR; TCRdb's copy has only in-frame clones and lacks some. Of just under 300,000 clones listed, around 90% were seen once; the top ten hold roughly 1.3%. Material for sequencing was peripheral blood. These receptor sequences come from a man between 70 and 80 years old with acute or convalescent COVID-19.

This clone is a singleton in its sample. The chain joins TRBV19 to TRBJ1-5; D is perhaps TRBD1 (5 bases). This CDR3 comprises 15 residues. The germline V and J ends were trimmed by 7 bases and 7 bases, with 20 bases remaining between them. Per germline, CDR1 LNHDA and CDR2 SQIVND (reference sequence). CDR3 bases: TGTGCCAGTAAGCCCCTGGGGGGGACCAAACAGCCCCAGCATTTT. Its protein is CASKPLGGTKQPQHF.

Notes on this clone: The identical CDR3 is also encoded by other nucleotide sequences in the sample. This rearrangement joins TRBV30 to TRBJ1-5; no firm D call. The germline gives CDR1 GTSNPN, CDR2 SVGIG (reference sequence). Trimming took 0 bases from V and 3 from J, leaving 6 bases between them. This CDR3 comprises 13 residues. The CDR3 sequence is CAWSVDSNQPQHF. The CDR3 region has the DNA TGTGCCTGGAGTGTGGACTCCAATCAGCCCCAGCATTTT. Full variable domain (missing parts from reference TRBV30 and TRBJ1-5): SQTIHQWPATLVQPVGSPLSLECTVEGTSNPNLYWYRQAAGRGLQLLFYSVGIGQISSEVPQNLSASRPQDRQFILSSKKLLLSDSGFYLCAWSVDSNQPQHFGDGTRLSIL.

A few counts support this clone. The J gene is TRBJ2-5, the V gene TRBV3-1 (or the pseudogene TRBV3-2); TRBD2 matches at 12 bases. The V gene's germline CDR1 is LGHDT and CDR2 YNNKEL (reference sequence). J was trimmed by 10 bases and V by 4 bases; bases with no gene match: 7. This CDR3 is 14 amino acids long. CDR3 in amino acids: CASSPGLAGGDQYF. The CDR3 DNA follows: TGTGCCAGCAGCCCGGGACTAGCGGGTGGGGACCAGTACTTC.

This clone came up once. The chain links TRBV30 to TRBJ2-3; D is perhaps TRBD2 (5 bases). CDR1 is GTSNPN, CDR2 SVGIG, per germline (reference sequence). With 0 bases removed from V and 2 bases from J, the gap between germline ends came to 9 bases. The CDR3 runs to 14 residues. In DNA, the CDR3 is TGTGCCTGGAGTGTATCCGGGATCACAGATACGCAGTATTTT. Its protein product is CAWSVSGITDTQYF.

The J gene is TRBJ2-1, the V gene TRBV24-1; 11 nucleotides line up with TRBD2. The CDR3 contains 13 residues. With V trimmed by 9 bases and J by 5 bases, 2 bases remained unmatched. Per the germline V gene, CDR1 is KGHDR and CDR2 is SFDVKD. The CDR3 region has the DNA TGTGCCACCGGGACTAGCGGTAACAATGAGCAGTTCTTC. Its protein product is CATGTSGNNEQFF.

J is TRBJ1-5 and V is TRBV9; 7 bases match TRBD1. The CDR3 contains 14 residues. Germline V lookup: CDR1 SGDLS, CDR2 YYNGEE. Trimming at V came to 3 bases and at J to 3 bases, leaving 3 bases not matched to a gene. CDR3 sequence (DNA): TGTGCCAGCAGCGAGGGACAGAACAATCAGCCCCAGCATTTT. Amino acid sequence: CASSEGQNNQPQHF.

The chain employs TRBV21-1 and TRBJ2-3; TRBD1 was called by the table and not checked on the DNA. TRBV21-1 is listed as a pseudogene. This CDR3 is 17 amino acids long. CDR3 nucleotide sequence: TGTGCCAGCAGCAAAGACCTCCCGCATGGGGCAACAGATACGCAGTATTTT. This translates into CASSKDLPHGATDTQYF.

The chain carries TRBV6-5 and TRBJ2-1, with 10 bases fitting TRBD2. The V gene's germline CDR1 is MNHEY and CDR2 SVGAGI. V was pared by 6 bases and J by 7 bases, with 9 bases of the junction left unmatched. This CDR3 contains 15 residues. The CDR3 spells CASRSAGGVTNEQFF. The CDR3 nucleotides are TGTGCCAGCAGGTCAGCGGGAGGGGTCACTAATGAGCAGTTCTTC.

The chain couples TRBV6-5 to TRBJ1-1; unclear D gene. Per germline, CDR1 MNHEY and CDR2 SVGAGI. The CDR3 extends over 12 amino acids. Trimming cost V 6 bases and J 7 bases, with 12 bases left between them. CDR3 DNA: TGTGCCAGCAGGTGGCCGGAGGATGAAGCTTTCTTT. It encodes CASRWPEDEAFF.

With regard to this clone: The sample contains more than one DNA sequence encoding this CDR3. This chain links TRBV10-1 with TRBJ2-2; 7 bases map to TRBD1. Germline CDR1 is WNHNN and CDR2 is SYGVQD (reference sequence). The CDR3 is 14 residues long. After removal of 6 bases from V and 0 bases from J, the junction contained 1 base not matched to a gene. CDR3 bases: TGCGCCAGCAGAGGACAGGCGAACACCGGGGAGCTGTTTTTT. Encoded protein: CASRGQANTGELFF.

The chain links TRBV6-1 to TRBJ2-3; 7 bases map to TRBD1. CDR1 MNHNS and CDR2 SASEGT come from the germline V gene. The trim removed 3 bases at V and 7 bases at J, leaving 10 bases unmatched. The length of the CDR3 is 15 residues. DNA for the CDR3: TGTGCCAGCAGTGAGGCAGGGGGAAATATAAATACGCAGTATTTT. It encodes CASSEAGGNINTQYF.

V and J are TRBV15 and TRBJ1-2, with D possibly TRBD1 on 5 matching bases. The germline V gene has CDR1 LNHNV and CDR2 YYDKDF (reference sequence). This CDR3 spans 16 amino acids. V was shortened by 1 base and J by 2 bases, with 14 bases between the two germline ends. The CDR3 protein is CATSRVGGNLNYGYTF. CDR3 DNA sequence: TGTGCCACCAGCAGAGTGGGGGGAAACCTAAACTATGGCTACACCTTC.

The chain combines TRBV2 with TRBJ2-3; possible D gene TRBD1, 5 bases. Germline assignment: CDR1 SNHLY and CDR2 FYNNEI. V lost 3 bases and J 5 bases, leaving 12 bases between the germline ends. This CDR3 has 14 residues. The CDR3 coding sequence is TGTGCCAGCAGTGACAGATCTCAGGGAGATACGCAGTATTTT. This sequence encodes CASSDRSQGDTQYF.

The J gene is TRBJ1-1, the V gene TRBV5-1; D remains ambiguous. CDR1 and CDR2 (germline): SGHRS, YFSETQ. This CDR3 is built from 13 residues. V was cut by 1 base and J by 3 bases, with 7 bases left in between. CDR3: CASSLSQHTEAFF. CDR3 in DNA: TGCGCCAGCAGCTTGTCACAGCACACTGAAGCTTTCTTT.

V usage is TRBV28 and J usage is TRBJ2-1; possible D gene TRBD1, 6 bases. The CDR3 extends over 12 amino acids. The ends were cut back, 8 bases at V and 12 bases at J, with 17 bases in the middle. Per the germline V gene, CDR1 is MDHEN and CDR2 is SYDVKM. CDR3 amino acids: CASCVNRVAQFF. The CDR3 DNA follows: TGTGCCAGCTGCGTGAACAGGGTTGCGCAGTTCTTC.

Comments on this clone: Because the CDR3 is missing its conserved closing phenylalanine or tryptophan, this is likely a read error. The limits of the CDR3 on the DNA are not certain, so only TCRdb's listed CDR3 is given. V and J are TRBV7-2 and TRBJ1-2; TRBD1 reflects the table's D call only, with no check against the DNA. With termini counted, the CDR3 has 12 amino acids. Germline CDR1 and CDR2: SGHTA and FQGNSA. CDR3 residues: CASSSPGQGNRY.

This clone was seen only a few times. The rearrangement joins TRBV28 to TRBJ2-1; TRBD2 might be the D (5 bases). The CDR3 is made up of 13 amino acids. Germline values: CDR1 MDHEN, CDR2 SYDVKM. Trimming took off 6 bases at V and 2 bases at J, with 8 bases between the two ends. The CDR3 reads CASSSGAYNEQFF. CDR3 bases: TGTGCCAGCAGCTCCGGGGCCTACAATGAGCAGTTCTTC.

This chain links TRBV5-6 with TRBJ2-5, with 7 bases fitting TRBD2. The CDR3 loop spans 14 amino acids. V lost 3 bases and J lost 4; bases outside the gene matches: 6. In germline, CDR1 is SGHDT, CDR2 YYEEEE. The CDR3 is CASSSDGGRETQYF. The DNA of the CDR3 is TGTGCCAGCAGCTCCGACGGGGGGAGAGAGACCCAGTACTTC. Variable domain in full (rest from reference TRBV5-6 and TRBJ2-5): DAGVTQSPTHLIKTRGQQVTLRCSPKSGHDTVSWYQQALGQGPQFIFQYYEEEERQRGNFPDRFSGHQFPNYSSELNVNALLLGDSALYLCASSSDGGRETQYFGPGTRLLVL.

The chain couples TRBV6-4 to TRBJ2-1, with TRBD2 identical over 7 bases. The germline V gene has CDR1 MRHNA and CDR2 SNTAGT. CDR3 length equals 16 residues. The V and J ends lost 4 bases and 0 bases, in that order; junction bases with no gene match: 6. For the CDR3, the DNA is TGTGCCAGCAGTGCCCGAGAGCGGGGCTCCTACAATGAGCAGTTCTTC. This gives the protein CASSARERGSYNEQFF.

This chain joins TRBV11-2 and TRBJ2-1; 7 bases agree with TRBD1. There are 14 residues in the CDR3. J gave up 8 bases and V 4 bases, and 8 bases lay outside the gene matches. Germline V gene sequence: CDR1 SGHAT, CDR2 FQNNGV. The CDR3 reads CASSYQRDSHEQFF. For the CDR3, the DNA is TGTGCCAGCAGCTACCAAAGGGACAGCCATGAGCAGTTCTTC.

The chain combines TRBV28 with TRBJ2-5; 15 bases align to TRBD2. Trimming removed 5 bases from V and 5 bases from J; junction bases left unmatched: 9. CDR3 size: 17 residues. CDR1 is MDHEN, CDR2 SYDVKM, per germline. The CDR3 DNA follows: TGTGCCAGCAGTGTCAATAGAGGACTAGCGGGAGGGGAGACCCAGTACTTC. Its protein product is CASSVNRGLAGGETQYF.

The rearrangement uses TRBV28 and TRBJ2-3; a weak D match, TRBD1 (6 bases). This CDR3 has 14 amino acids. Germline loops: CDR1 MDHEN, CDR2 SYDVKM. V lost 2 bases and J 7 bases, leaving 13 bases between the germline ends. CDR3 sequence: CASSLMGARNTQYF. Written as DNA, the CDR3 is TGTGCCAGCAGTTTAATGGGGGCAAGGAATACGCAGTATTTT.

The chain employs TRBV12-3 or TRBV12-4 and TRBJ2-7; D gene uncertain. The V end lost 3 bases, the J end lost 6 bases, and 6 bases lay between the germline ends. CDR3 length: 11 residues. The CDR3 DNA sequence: TGTGCCAGCAGTTTCAGGTCCGAGCAGTACTTC. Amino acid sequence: CASSFRSEQYF.

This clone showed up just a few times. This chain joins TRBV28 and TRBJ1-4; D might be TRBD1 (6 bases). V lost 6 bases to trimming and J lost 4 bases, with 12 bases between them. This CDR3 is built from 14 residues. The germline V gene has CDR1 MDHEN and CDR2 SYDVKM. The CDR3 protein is CASSQQGLNEKLFF. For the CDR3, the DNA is TGTGCCAGCAGCCAACAGGGCCTTAATGAAAAACTGTTTTTT.